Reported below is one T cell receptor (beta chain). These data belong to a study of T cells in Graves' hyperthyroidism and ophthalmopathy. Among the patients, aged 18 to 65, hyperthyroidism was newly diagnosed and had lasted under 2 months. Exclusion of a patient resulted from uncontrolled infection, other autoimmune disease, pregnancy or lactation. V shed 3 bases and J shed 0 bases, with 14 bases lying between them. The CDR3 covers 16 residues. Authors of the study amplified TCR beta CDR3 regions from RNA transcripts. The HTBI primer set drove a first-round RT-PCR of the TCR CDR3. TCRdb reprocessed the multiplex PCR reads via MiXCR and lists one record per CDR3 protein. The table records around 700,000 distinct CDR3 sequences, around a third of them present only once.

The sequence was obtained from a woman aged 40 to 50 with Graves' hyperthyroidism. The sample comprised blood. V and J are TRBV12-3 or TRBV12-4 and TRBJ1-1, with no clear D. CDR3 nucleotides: TGTGCCAGCAGTTTGGGCCAGAGAAACATGAACACTGAAGCTTTCTTT. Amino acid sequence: CASSLGQRNMNTEAFF.